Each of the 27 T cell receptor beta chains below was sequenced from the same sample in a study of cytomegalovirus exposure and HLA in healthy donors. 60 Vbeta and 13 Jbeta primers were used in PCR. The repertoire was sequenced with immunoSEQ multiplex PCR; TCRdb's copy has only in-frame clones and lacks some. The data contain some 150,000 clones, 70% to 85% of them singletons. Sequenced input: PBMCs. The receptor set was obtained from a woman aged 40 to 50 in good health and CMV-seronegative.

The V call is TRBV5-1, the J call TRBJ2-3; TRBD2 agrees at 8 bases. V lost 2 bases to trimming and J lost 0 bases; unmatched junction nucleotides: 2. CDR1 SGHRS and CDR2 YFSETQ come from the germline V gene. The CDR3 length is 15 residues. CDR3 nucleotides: TGCGCCAGCAGCTTTAGCGGGGTGAGCACAGATACGCAGTATTTT. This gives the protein CASSFSGVSTDTQYF.

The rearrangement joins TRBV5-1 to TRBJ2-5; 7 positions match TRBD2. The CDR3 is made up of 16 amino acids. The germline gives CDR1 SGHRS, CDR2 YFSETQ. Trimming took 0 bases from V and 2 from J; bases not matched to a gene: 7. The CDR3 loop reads CASSLEPQGGQETQYF. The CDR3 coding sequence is TGCGCCAGCAGCTTGGAGCCGCAGGGAGGGCAAGAGACCCAGTACTTC.

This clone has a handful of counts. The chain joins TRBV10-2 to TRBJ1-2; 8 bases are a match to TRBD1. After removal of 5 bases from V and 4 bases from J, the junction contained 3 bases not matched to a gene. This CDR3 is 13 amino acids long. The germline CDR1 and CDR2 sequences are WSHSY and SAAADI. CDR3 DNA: TGCGCCAGCAGTCAAGACAGGGGCTATGGCTACACCTTC. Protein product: CASSQDRGYGYTF.

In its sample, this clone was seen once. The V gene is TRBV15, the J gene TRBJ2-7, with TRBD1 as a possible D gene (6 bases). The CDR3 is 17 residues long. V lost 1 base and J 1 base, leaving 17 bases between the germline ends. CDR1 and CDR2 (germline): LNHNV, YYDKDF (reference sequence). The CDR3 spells CATSRALGGAGSYEQYF. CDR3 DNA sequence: TGTGCCACCAGCAGAGCCCTTGGGGGCGCAGGATCCTACGAGCAGTACTTC.

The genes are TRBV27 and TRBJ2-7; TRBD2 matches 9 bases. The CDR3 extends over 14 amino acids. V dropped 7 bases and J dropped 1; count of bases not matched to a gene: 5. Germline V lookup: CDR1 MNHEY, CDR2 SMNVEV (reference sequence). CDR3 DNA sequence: TGTGCCAGCACCCGGACTAGCGCTTCCTACGAGCAGTACTTC. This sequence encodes CASTRTSASYEQYF.

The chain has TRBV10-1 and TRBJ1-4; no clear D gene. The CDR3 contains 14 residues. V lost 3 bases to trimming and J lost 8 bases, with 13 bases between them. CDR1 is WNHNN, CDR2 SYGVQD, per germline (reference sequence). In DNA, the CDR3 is TGCGCCAGCAGTGAAAGCGGGAGCGAGGAAAAACTGTTTTTT. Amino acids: CASSESGSEEKLFF.

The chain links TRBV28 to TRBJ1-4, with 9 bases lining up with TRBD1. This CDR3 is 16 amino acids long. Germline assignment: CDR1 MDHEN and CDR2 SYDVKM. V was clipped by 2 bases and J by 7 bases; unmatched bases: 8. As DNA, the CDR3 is TGTGCCAGCAGTTTACCGGGACAGGGTTCGGGTGAAAAACTGTTTTTT. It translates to CASSLPGQGSGEKLFF. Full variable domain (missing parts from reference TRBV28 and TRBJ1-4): DVKVTQSSRYLVKRTGEKVFLECVQDMDHENMFWYRQDPGLGLRLIYFSYDVKMKEKGDIPEGYSVSREKKERFSLILESASTNQTSMYLCASSLPGQGSGEKLFFGSGTQLSVL.

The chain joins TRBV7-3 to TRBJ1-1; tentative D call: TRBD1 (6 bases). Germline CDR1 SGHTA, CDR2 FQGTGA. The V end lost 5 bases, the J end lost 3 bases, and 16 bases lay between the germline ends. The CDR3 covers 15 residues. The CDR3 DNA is TGTGCCAGCAGCCCCACACCCGGACAGTACACTGAAGCTTTCTTT. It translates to CASSPTPGQYTEAFF.

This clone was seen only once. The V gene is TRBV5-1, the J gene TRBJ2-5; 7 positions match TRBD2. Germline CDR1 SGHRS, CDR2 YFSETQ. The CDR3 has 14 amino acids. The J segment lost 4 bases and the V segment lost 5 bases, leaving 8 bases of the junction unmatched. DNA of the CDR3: TGCGCCAGCAGGGTATCTGGGGGGGGAGAGACCCAGTACTTC. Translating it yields CASRVSGGGETQYF. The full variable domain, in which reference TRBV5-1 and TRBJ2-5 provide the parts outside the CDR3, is KAGVTQTPRYLIKTRGQQVTLSCSPISGHRSVSWYQQTPGQGLQFLFEYFSETQRNKGNFPGRFSGRQFSNSRSEMNVSTLELGDSALYLCASRVSGGGETQYFGPGTRLLVL.

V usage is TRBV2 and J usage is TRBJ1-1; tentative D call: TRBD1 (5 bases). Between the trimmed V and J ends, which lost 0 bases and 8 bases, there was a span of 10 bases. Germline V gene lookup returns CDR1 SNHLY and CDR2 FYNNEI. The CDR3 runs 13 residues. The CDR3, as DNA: TGTGCCAGCAGTGAAGCGGTGACAGTCGAAGCTTTCTTT. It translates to CASSEAVTVEAFF.

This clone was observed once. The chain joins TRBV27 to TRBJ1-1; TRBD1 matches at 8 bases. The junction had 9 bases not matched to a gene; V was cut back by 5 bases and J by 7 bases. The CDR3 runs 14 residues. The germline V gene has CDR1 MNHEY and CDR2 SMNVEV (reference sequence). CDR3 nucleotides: TGTGCCAGCAGTCCAGGGACAGGACGTGGTGAAGCTTTCTTT. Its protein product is CASSPGTGRGEAFF.

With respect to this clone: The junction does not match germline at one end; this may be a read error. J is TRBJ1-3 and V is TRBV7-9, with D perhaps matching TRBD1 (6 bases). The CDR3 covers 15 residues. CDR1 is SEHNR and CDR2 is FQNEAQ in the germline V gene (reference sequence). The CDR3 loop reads CSSSPPPGDGNTIYF. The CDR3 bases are TGTTCCAGCAGCCCCCCGCCAGGGGATGGAAACACCATATATTTT.

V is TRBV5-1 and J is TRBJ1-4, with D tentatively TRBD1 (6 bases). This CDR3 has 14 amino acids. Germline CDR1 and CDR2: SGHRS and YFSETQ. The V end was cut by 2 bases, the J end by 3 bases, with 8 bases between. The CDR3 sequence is CASSLQGSNEKLFF. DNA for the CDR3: TGCGCCAGCAGCTTACAGGGTTCTAATGAAAAACTGTTTTTT.

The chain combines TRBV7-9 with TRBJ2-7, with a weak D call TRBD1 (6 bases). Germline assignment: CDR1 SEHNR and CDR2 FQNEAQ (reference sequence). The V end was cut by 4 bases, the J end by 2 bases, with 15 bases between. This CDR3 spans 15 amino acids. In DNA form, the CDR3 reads TGTGCCAGCAGCTCCCAGGGGAAACCCACCTACGAGCAGTACTTC. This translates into CASSSQGKPTYEQYF.

This CDR3 reads CASSLVSSGRTDTQYF. In DNA, the CDR3 is TGTGCCAGCAGCTTGGTATCTAGCGGGAGAACAGATACGCAGTATTTT. J is TRBJ2-3 and V is TRBV7-6; 10 positions agree with TRBD2. The J segment lost 3 bases and the V segment lost 3 bases, leaving 6 bases of the junction unmatched. Germline V lookup: CDR1 SGHVS, CDR2 FNYEAQ. The CDR3 is 16 residues long.

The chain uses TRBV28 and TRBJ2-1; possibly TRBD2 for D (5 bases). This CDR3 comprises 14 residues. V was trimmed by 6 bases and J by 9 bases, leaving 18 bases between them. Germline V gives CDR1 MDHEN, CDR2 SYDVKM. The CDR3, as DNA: TGTGCCAGCAGATCGGACTCCCCTCGGGTTGAGCAGTTCTTC. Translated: CASRSDSPRVEQFF.

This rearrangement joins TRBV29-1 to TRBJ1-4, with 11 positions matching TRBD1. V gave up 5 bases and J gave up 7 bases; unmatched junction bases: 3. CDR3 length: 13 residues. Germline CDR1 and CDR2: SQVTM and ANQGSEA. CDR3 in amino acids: CSVYGTGGEKLFF. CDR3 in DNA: TGCAGCGTTTACGGGACAGGGGGTGAAAAACTGTTTTTT.

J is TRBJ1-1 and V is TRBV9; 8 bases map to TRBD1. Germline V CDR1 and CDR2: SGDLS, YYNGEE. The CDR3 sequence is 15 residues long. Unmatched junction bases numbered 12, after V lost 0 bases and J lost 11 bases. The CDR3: CASSVGGWDRQGAFF. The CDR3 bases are TGTGCCAGCAGCGTAGGAGGATGGGACAGGCAAGGCGCTTTCTTT.

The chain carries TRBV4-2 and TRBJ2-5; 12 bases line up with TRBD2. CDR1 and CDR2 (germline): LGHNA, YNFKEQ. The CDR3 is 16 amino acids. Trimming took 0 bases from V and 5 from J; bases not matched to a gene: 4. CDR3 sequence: CASSQEKTSGSETQYF. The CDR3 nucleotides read TGTGCCAGCAGCCAAGAAAAGACTAGCGGGAGCGAGACCCAGTACTTC.

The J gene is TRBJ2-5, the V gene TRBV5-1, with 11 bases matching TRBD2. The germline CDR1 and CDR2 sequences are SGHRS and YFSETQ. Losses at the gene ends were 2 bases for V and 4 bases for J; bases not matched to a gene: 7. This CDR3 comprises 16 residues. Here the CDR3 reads CASSLRTSGLGETQYF. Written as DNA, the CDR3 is TGCGCCAGCAGCTTAAGGACTAGCGGGTTGGGAGAGACCCAGTACTTC.

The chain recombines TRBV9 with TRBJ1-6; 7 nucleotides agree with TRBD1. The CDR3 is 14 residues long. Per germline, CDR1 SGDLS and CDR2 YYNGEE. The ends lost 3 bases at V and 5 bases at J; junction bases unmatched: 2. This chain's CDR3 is CASSATGDNSPLHF. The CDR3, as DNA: TGTGCCAGCAGCGCCACAGGGGATAATTCACCCCTCCACTTT.

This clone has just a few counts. CDR3 sequence (DNA): TGTGCCAGCAGTGAACAAGGACAGCTGAATGAAAAACTGTTTTTT. Its protein is CASSEQGQLNEKLFF. The chain couples TRBV6-1 to TRBJ1-4, with D perhaps matching TRBD1 (6 bases). Germline V lookup: CDR1 MNHNS, CDR2 SASEGT. This CDR3 spans 15 amino acids. Trimming pared 2 bases from V and 5 bases from J, leaving 12 bases between.

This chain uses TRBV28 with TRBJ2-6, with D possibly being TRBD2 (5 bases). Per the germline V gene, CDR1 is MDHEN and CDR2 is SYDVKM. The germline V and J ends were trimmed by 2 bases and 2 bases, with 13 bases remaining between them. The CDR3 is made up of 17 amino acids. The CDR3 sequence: CASSLAGHRAGANVLTF. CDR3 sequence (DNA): TGTGCCAGCAGTTTAGCGGGCCACCGGGCTGGGGCCAACGTCCTGACTTTC. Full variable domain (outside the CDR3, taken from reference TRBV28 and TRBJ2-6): DVKVTQSSRYLVKRTGEKVFLECVQDMDHENMFWYRQDPGLGLRLIYFSYDVKMKEKGDIPEGYSVSREKKERFSLILESASTNQTSMYLCASSLAGHRAGANVLTFGAGSRLTVL.

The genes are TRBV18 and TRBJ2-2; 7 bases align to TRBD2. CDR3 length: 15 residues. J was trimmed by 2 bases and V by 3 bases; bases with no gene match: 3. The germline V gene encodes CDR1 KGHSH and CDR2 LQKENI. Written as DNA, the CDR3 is TGTGCCAGCTCACCCATGGGACTAAACACCGGGGAGCTGTTTTTT. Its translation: CASSPMGLNTGELFF.

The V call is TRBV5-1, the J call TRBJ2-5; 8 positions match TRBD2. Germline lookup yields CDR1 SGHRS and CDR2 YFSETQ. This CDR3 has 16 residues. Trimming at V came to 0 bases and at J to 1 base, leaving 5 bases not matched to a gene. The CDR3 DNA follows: TGCGCCAGCAGCTTGGAACCAGCGGGAGCCCAAGAGACCCAGTACTTC. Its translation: CASSLEPAGAQETQYF. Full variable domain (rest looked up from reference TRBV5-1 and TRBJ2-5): KAGVTQTPRYLIKTRGQQVTLSCSPISGHRSVSWYQQTPGQGLQFLFEYFSETQRNKGNFPGRFSGRQFSNSRSEMNVSTLELGDSALYLCASSLEPAGAQETQYFGPGTRLLVL.

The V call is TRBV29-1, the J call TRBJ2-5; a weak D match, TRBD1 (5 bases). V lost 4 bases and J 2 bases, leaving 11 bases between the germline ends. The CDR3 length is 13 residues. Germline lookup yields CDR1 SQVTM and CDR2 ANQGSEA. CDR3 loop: CSVGWGSQETQYF. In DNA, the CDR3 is TGCAGCGTTGGGTGGGGCAGTCAAGAGACCCAGTACTTC.

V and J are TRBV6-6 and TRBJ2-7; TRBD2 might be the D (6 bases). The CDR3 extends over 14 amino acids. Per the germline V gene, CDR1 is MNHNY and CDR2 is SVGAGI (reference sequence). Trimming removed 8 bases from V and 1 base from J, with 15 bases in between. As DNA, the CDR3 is TGTGCCAGCTCCGTCGGGAGACGGTCCTACGAGCAGTACTTC. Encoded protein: CASSVGRRSYEQYF.